This entry lists 8 T cell receptor beta chains sequenced from one sample in a study of blood T cell repertoires in COVID-19. Here immunoSEQ multiplex PCR was the method, and the copy in TCRdb shows in-frame clones only, minus some. The sample yields hundreds of thousands of clones, 88% seen once. The source material was PBMCs or T cells enriched from blood (not recorded which). The source of these receptors is a woman in her 30s who had recovered from COVID-19.

The chain links TRBV7-6 to TRBJ1-1, with D perhaps TRBD1 (6 bases). The CDR3 loop spans 15 amino acids. With 0 bases removed from V and 2 bases from J, the gap between germline ends came to 10 bases. Germline lookup yields CDR1 SGHVS and CDR2 FNYEAQ. DNA for the CDR3: TGTGCCAGCAGCTTAGCGCCAGGGGCAAACACTGAAGCTTTCTTT. Amino acids: CASSLAPGANTEAFF.

This chain uses TRBV2 with TRBJ1-2; 7 nucleotides line up with TRBD1. This CDR3 spans 15 amino acids. The ends lost 5 bases at V and 4 bases at J; junction bases unmatched: 10. Germline-derived CDR1 and CDR2 are SNHLY and FYNNEI. CDR3 region: CASSSKPGQFYGYTF. CDR3 sequence (DNA): TGTGCCAGCAGTTCAAAACCGGGACAGTTCTATGGCTACACCTTC.

Here the CDR3 DNA reads TGTGCCAGCAGCCCCCGGACAGGGTGCGGGCATTTT. Its translation: CASSPRTGCGHF. The V call is TRBV7-2, the J call TRBJ1-5; 8 bases are a match to TRBD1. J gave up 15 bases and V 5 bases, and 9 bases lay outside the gene matches. This CDR3 is 12 amino acids long. Germline lookup yields CDR1 SGHTA and CDR2 FQGNSA.

This chain joins TRBV5-8 and TRBJ1-4, with no clear D. V was pared by 4 bases and J by 3 bases, with 25 bases between. Germline lookup yields CDR1 SGHTS and CDR2 YDEGEE. There are 19 residues in the CDR3. The CDR3 DNA is TGTGCCAGCAGCCCGAACTCCGTACGGGTCGGGGTAGCTAATGAAAAACTGTTTTTT. Protein product: CASSPNSVRVGVANEKLFF.

V usage is TRBV28 and J usage is TRBJ2-7, with D tentatively TRBD1 (5 bases). The length of the CDR3 is 13 residues. V lost 7 bases and J lost 1, with 11 bases in between. Per germline, CDR1 MDHEN and CDR2 SYDVKM. As DNA, the CDR3 is TGTGCCAGCATCCCGACAGCTTCCTACGAGCAGTACTTC. Its protein is CASIPTASYEQYF.

V gene TRBV19 combines with J gene TRBJ2-1, with D unresolved. The CDR3 has 15 residues. Trimming cost V 2 bases and J 7 bases, with 15 bases left between them. Germline-derived CDR1 and CDR2 are LNHDA and SQIVND (reference sequence). The CDR3 nucleotides are TGTGCCAGTAGTATAAGGCAGGTCGCACCGAATGAGCAGTTCTTC. Its translation: CASSIRQVAPNEQFF.

This chain uses TRBV21-1 with TRBJ2-5; the listed D gene, TRBD2, was not tested against the DNA. TRBV21-1 is a pseudogene segment. This CDR3 has 15 amino acids. In nucleotides, the CDR3 is TGTGCCAGCAGCAAAGGGGGTAGCGGGAGGGAGACCCAGTACTTC. Translating gives CASSKGGSGRETQYF.

This chain joins TRBV12-3 or TRBV12-4 and TRBJ1-4; D remains ambiguous. The CDR3 totals 12 residues. Between the trimmed V and J ends, which lost 3 bases and 8 bases, there was a span of 7 bases. Here the CDR3 reads CASSFVQEKLFF. The CDR3 DNA is TGTGCCAGCAGTTTTGTTCAAGAAAAACTGTTTTTT.